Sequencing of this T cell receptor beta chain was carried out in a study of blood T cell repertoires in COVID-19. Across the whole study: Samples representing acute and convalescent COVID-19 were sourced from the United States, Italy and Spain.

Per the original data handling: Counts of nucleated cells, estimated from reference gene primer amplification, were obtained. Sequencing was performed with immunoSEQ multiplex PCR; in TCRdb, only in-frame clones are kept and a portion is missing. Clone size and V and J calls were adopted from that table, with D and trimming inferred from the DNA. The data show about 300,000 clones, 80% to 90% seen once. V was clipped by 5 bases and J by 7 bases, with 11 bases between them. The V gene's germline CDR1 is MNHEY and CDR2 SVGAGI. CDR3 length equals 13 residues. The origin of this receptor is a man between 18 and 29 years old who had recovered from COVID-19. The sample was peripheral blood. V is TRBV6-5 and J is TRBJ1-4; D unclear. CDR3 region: CASSRFRGEKLFF. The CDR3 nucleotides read TGTGCCAGCAGTCGTTTCCGGGGTGAAAAACTGTTTTTT.